The T cell receptor (beta chain) described here comes from a study of T cell repertoires in cytomegalovirus infection. Broader study findings: Cumulative frequency of public TCR beta families picked out carriers of CMV plus the relevant HLA.

This CDR3 contains 16 residues. Germline V gene sequence: CDR1 SGHVS, CDR2 FNYEAQ. One entry per CDR3 protein, called by TCRdb with MiXCR from the reads. The repertoire holds about 400,000 distinct CDR3 sequences, 15% to 20% seen once, with approximately 8% in the top ten. Concerning this clonotype itself: Antigen: not known. An end of the junction differs from the germline gene, which may be a read error.

Material for sequencing was PBMCs. The TCR sequence derives from a human donor in good health (CMV status not recorded). Some clones in this sample may be carry-over from other donors' samples. The J gene is TRBJ2-3, the V gene TRBV7-6; 11 positions agree with TRBD2. The CDR3 DNA is TGTCCCAGCAGCACACTCGGGGGGACTAGCGGAGATACGCAGTATTTT. It translates to CPSSTLGGTSGDTQYF. The full variable domain, with the rest looked up from reference TRBV7-6 and TRBJ2-3, is GAGVSQSPRYKVTKRGQDVALRCDPISGHVSLYWYRQALGQGPEFLTYFNYEAQQDKSGLPNDRFSAERPEGSISTLTIQRTEQRDSAMYRCPSSTLGGTSGDTQYFGPGTRLTVL.